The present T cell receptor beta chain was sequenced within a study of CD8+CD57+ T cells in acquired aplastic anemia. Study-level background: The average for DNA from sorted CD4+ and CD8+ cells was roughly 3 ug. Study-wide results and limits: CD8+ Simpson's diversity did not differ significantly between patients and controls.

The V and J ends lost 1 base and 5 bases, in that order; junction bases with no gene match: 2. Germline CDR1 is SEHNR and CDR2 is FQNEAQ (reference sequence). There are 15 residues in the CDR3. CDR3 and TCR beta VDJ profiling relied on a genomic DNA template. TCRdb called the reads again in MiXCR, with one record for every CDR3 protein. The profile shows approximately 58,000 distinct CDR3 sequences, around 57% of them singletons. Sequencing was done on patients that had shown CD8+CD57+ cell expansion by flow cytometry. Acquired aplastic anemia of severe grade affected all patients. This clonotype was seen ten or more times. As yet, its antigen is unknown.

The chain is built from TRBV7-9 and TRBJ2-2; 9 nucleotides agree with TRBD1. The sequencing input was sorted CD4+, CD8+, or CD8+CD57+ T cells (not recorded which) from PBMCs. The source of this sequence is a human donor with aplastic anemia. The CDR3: CASSLETGGTGELFF. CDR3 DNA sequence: TGTGCCAGCAGCTTAGAGACAGGGGGTACCGGGGAGCTGTTTTTT.